This T cell receptor beta chain was obtained from a study of cytomegalovirus exposure and HLA in healthy donors. Study at large: Genetic ancestry analysis placed over 65% of the roughly 400 donors that were genotyped in the Caucasian-associated cluster.

Findings and limits, study-wide: The likely explanation for a cluster of highly shared sequence variants was sequencing artifact. Previous analysis showed most TCR beta V segments were productive about 87% or about 30% of the time. Rates of TCR association differed by HLA locus in a later analysis, with DRB1 highest and HLA-C lowest.

Primers: 60 Vbeta forward and 13 Jbeta reverse. Profiling relied on immunoSEQ multiplex PCR, and the TCRdb table lists in-frame clones only, not all of them. The sample carries about 91,000 clones, about two thirds recorded once. Concerning this clone: Its antigen is not identified. The sample carries other DNA sequences with the same CDR3.

The source is a human donor in good health. Sequenced input: PBMCs.

The DNA of the CDR3 is TGTGCCAGCAGCCCACTACAGGGTAGTTCACCCCTCCACTTT. It is translated as CASSPLQGSSPLHF. The chain recombines TRBV9 with TRBJ1-6; D might be TRBD1 (6 bases). This CDR3 is 14 amino acids long. Trimming shortened V by 4 bases and J by 9 bases, and 14 bases separated the two germline ends. The germline V gene has CDR1 SGDLS and CDR2 YYNGEE.